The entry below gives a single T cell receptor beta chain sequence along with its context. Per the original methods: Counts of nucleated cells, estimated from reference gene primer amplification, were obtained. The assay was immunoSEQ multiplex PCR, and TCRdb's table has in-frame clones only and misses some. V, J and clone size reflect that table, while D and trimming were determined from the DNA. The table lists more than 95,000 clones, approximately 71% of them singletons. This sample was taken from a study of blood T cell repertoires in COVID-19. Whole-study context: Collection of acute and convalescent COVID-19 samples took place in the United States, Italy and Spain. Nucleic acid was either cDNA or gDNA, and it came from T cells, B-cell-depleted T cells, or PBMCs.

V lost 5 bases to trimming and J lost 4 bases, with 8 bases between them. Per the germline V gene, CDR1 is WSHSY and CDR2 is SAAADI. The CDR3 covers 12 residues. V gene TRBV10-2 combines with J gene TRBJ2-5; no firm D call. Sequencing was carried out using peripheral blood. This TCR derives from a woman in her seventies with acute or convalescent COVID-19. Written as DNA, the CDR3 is TGCGCCAGCAGTCTAGGTACAGAGACCCAGTACTTC. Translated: CASSLGTETQYF.